Below are 25 T cell receptor beta chains sequenced from a single sample in a study of identifying expanded T cells in peripheral blood. Repertoires were generated with immunoSEQ multiplex PCR, while TCRdb's copy carries only in-frame clones and drops some. Here the sample spans under 100,000 clones, 80% to 90% being singletons. Source material: blood. Every receptor here comes from a person aged 18 to 70 in good health.

This clone was picked up a small number of times. CDR3: CASSPHPGGADDSPLHF. CDR3 sequence (DNA): TGTGCCAGTAGTCCTCATCCAGGGGGCGCGGACGATTCACCCCTCCACTTT. The V call is TRBV19, the J call TRBJ1-6; 8 nucleotides match TRBD1. V shed 5 bases, J shed 8 bases, and the junction held 14 bases outside the gene matches. Germline V gives CDR1 LNHDA, CDR2 SQIVND (reference sequence). There are 17 residues in the CDR3.

The chain employs TRBV4-1 and TRBJ2-1; 10 bases fit TRBD2. The CDR3 is 17 amino acids. V shed 4 bases, J shed 6 bases, and the junction held 12 bases outside the gene matches. CDR1 MGHRA and CDR2 YSYEKL come from the germline V gene. CDR3 DNA: TGCGCCAGCAGCCGGGGCGGACTAGCGGTTTTAGGCAATGAGCAGTTCTTC. Translating it yields CASSRGGLAVLGNEQFF.

The chain uses TRBV18 and TRBJ2-7, with TRBD1 matching 8 bases. Germline V gene lookup returns CDR1 KGHSH and CDR2 LQKENI. J lost 3 bases, V lost 3 bases, and 4 bases had no gene match. CDR3 length: 14 amino acids. Here the CDR3 DNA reads TGTGCCAGCTCACCCCTGGGACAGGACTACGAGCAGTACTTC. It yields the protein CASSPLGQDYEQYF.

The V gene is TRBV2, the J gene TRBJ2-5; D gene ambiguous. The CDR3 extends over 14 amino acids. V lost 3 bases to trimming and J lost 1 base, with 9 bases between them. Germline CDR1 SNHLY, CDR2 FYNNEI. The CDR3 reads CASSDGRVQETQYF. CDR3 DNA sequence: TGTGCCAGCAGTGACGGCCGGGTCCAAGAGACCCAGTACTTC.

The chain recombines TRBV7-9 with TRBJ2-5, with 7 bases lining up with TRBD1. In germline, CDR1 is SEHNR, CDR2 FQNEAQ (reference sequence). The CDR3 extends over 16 amino acids. Trimming at V came to 5 bases and at J to 4 bases, leaving 13 bases not matched to a gene. The CDR3 coding sequence is TGTGCCAGCAGCCCTTCCTCTGGACAGGTACTAGAGACCCAGTACTTC. This gives the protein CASSPSSGQVLETQYF.

This chain joins TRBV2 and TRBJ2-5; no clear D gene. Per germline, CDR1 SNHLY and CDR2 FYNNEI. The V end was cut by 0 bases, the J end by 5 bases, with 7 bases between. The CDR3 covers 13 residues. The CDR3 nucleotides read TGTGCCAGCAGTGAAGCGCTTCGGGAGACCCAGTACTTC. It translates to CASSEALRETQYF.

The V gene is TRBV5-1, the J gene TRBJ2-1; 10 bases match TRBD2. V lost 3 bases to trimming and J lost 5 bases; unmatched junction nucleotides: 5. Germline assignment: CDR1 SGHRS and CDR2 YFSETQ. There are 15 residues in the CDR3. The CDR3 bases are TGCGCCAGCAGCTATGGAGGACTAGCGGACAATGAGCAGTTCTTC. Translated: CASSYGGLADNEQFF. Drawing the rest from reference TRBV5-1 and TRBJ2-1, the complete variable domain is KAGVTQTPRYLIKTRGQQVTLSCSPISGHRSVSWYQQTPGQGLQFLFEYFSETQRNKGNFPGRFSGRQFSNSRSEMNVSTLELGDSALYLCASSYGGLADNEQFFGPGTRLTVL.

This chain joins TRBV5-1 and TRBJ2-7; TRBD1 aligns across 12 bases. The CDR3 length is 15 residues. Germline V gene lookup returns CDR1 SGHRS and CDR2 YFSETQ. V was pared by 3 bases and J by 6 bases, with 7 bases of the junction left unmatched. The CDR3 nucleotides are TGCGCCAGCAGCTACCGGGACAGGGGGCTCGTCGAGCAGTACTTC. Translating gives CASSYRDRGLVEQYF.

V is TRBV5-4 and J is TRBJ2-7; D is tentatively TRBD1 or TRBD2 (5 bases each). CDR1 is SGHNT and CDR2 is YYREEE in the germline V gene (reference sequence). The CDR3 extends over 14 amino acids. V gave up 4 bases and J gave up 0 bases, with 11 bases separating them. The CDR3 DNA reads as TGTGCCAGCAGCGTATCAGGGAGCTCCTACGAGCAGTACTTC. It specifies CASSVSGSSYEQYF.

This CDR3 is CASSLGVGARYNEQFF. DNA for the CDR3: TGTGCCAGCAGCTTGGGCGTGGGGGCCCGATACAATGAGCAGTTCTTC. This chain joins TRBV7-2 and TRBJ2-1; TRBD1 might be the D (6 bases). The germline CDR1 and CDR2 sequences are SGHTA and FQGNSA. The V and J ends lost 3 bases and 4 bases respectively, with 16 bases between them. This CDR3 spans 16 amino acids.

The chain links TRBV30 to TRBJ1-3; D is undetermined. The CDR3 runs 15 residues. Germline CDR1 GTSNPN, CDR2 SVGIG (reference sequence). V dropped 0 bases and J dropped 4 bases, with 13 bases sitting between them. CDR3: CAWSVDMGIGNTIYF. CDR3 sequence (DNA): TGTGCCTGGAGTGTCGATATGGGGATAGGAAACACCATATATTTT.

CDR3 in DNA: TGTGCCAGTAGGAGCGGGACGGTGAGCACAGATACGCAGTATTTT. It codes for CASRSGTVSTDTQYF. The J gene is TRBJ2-3, the V gene TRBV19, with 7 bases aligning to TRBD2. The CDR3 runs 15 residues. Germline values: CDR1 LNHDA, CDR2 SQIVND (reference sequence). J lost 0 bases, V lost 6 bases, and 6 bases had no gene match.

The gene calls are TRBV5-4 and TRBJ1-1; 8 bases are a match to TRBD1. CDR1 is SGHNT and CDR2 is YYREEE in the germline V gene (reference sequence). V shed 4 bases, J shed 4 bases, and the junction held 9 bases outside the gene matches. CDR3 size: 15 residues. The CDR3 nucleotides are TGTGCCAGCAGCCAACAGGGGGGTATGGGCACTGAAGCTTTCTTT. This codes for CASSQQGGMGTEAFF.

The chain links TRBV5-1 to TRBJ2-3; perhaps TRBD2 as D (5 bases). Germline V lookup: CDR1 SGHRS, CDR2 YFSETQ. Trimming took off 2 bases at V and 2 bases at J, with 12 bases between the two ends. The CDR3 extends over 15 amino acids. The CDR3 reads CASSFYAGNTDTQYF. CDR3 nucleotides: TGCGCCAGCAGCTTTTATGCGGGTAACACAGATACGCAGTATTTT. The full variable domain, rest sourced from reference TRBV5-1 and TRBJ2-3, is KAGVTQTPRYLIKTRGQQVTLSCSPISGHRSVSWYQQTPGQGLQFLFEYFSETQRNKGNFPGRFSGRQFSNSRSEMNVSTLELGDSALYLCASSFYAGNTDTQYFGPGTRLTVL.

This clone was counted only a few times. The chain's CDR3 is CASSHDDRGRQPQHF. DNA of the CDR3: TGTGCCAGCAGCCATGACGACAGGGGACGGCAGCCCCAGCATTTT. This chain connects TRBV4-2 to TRBJ1-5, with TRBD1 matching 8 bases. With 3 bases clipped from V and 7 bases from J, the junction kept 8 bases outside the gene matches. The CDR3 length is 15 residues. Germline V gene data show CDR1 as LGHNA and CDR2 as YNFKEQ.

The CDR3 DNA sequence: TGTGCCAGCAGCTTTATTAGCGGGAGGCAGTACTTC. Its translation is CASSFISGRQYF. The rearrangement uses TRBV5-6 and TRBJ2-7; 9 bases map to TRBD2. Germline CDR1 reads SGHDT; CDR2 reads YYEEEE. J gave up 9 bases and V 2 bases, and 3 bases lay outside the gene matches. The CDR3 is 12 amino acids.

This clone is a singleton in its sample. The V gene is TRBV18, the J gene TRBJ1-2; TRBD1 matches at 8 bases. There are 15 residues in the CDR3. The V segment lost 1 base and the J segment 8 bases; nucleotides outside the gene matches: 9. The germline V gene encodes CDR1 KGHSH and CDR2 LQKENI. CDR3 DNA sequence: TGTGCCAGCTCACCACAAGCAGGGGGCGATCCGGGCTACACCTTC. Its protein product is CASSPQAGGDPGYTF.

This chain connects TRBV10-3 to TRBJ2-1, with D perhaps matching TRBD2 (6 bases). Germline V gene data show CDR1 as ENHRY and CDR2 as SYGVKD. The CDR3 covers 15 residues. Trimming took off 9 bases at V and 3 bases at J, with 18 bases between the two ends. The CDR3 coding sequence is TGTGCCATAGCCCGCGTAGCGGATCTCTACAATGAGCAGTTCTTC. Protein product: CAIARVADLYNEQFF.

The chain has TRBV7-9 and TRBJ1-5, with D possibly being TRBD1 (6 bases). V lost 5 bases to trimming and J lost 7 bases, with 18 bases between them. In germline, CDR1 is SEHNR, CDR2 FQNEAQ (reference sequence). The CDR3 is 15 amino acids. The chain's CDR3 is CASSPSTGLGQPQHF. CDR3 nucleotides: TGTGCCAGCAGCCCCTCAACAGGGTTAGGACAGCCCCAGCATTTT.

The V gene is TRBV7-2, the J gene TRBJ1-2; D remains ambiguous. The germline CDR1 and CDR2 sequences are SGHTA and FQGNSA. Trimming stripped 1 base from V and 4 bases from J, with 10 bases between. This CDR3 has 14 amino acids. Written as DNA, the CDR3 is TGTGCCAGCAGCTTAGTGGCAGCCCCCTATGGCTACACCTTC. Protein sequence: CASSLVAAPYGYTF.

The sample holds one count of this clone. The chain is built from TRBV11-2 and TRBJ1-2; the match to TRBD1 covers 8 bases. Germline-derived CDR1 and CDR2 are SGHAT and FQNNGV. This CDR3 comprises 12 residues. The ends lost 4 bases at V and 14 bases at J; junction bases unmatched: 9. The CDR3 nucleotides are TGTGCCAGCAGCTCACAAGGGGACAGGAATACCTTC. Residues: CASSSQGDRNTF. The full variable domain, in which reference TRBV11-2 and TRBJ1-2 provide the parts outside the CDR3, is EAGVAQSPRYKIIEKRQSVAFWCNPISGHATLYWYQQILGQGPKLLIQFQNNGVVDDSQLPKDRFSAERLKGVDSTLKIQPAKLEDSAVYLCASSSQGDRNTFGSGTRLTVV.

The rearrangement uses TRBV11-2 and TRBJ1-2, with 7 positions matching TRBD1. Trimming at V came to 4 bases and at J to 3 bases, leaving 2 bases not matched to a gene. Germline lookup yields CDR1 SGHAT and CDR2 FQNNGV. The CDR3 extends over 13 amino acids. The CDR3 here is CASSSGTDYGYTF. The CDR3 coding sequence is TGTGCCAGCAGCTCCGGGACAGACTATGGCTACACCTTC.

The CDR3 DNA follows: TGTGCCAGCAGCTATCCGGGACACGCGGTCCGCAATGAGCAGTTCTTC. Encoded protein: CASSYPGHAVRNEQFF. The rearrangement uses TRBV2 and TRBJ2-1, with D tentatively TRBD1 (6 bases). Trimming stripped 6 bases from V and 6 bases from J, with 21 bases between. In germline, CDR1 is SNHLY, CDR2 FYNNEI. The CDR3 is 16 amino acids.

The chain joins TRBV6-1 to TRBJ1-2; D is uncertain. The CDR3 runs 12 residues. V lost 4 bases, J lost 4 bases, and 7 bases lay in between. The V gene's germline CDR1 is MNHNS and CDR2 SASEGT. The CDR3 sequence: CASSVKSYGYTF. CDR3 DNA sequence: TGTGCCAGCAGTGTCAAGAGCTATGGCTACACCTTC.

This chain joins TRBV6-4 and TRBJ1-2; no firm D call. The length of the CDR3 is 13 residues. The V end was cut by 9 bases, the J end by 5 bases, with 16 bases between. Germline lookup yields CDR1 MRHNA and CDR2 SNTAGT. CDR3 protein: CASIPPAKYGYTF. CDR3 sequence (DNA): TGTGCCAGTATACCCCCGGCAAAATATGGCTACACCTTC.